This TCR beta chain derives from a study of OX40 agonist ivuxolimab in advanced cancers. This CDR3 is built from 16 residues. Germline CDR1 and CDR2: SGHRS and YFSETQ. The V segment lost 3 bases and the J segment 8 bases; nucleotides outside the gene matches: 8. Libraries were prepared by immunoSEQ multiplex PCR; TCRdb keeps only in-frame clonotypes and omits some of them. Among 20,000 to 25,000 clones listed, 85% were seen once. The origin of this receptor is an adult with an advanced solid tumor such as melanoma, head and neck, liver or kidney cancer. Sequences were derived from CD4+ or CD8+ T cells sorted from blood, sampled in a trial of the OX40 agonist ivuxolimab. This chain links TRBV5-1 with TRBJ1-4; the match to TRBD1 covers 12 bases. For the CDR3, the DNA is TGCGCCAGCAGCTCCGGGACAGGGGGCCTTGGAGAAAAACTGTTTTTT. This codes for CASSSGTGGLGEKLFF.